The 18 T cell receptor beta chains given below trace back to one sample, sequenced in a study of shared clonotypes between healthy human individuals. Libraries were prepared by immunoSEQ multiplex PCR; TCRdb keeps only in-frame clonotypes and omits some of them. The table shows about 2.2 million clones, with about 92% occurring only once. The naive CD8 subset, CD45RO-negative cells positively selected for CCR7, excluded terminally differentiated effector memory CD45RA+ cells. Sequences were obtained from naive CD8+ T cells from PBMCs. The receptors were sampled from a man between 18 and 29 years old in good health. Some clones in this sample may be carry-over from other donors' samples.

This chain's CDR3 is CAWSVIGLSEQYF. CDR3 sequence (DNA): TGTGCCTGGAGTGTAATAGGTTTATCCGAGCAGTACTTC. The chain uses TRBV30 and TRBJ2-7, with no clear D. This CDR3 has 13 residues. Germline V gene data show CDR1 as GTSNPN and CDR2 as SVGIG (reference sequence). V lost 0 bases and J 6 bases, leaving 12 bases between the germline ends.

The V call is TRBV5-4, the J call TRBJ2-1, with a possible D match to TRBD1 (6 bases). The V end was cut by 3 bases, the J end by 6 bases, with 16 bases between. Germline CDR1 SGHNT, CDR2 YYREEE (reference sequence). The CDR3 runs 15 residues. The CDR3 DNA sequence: TGTGCCAGCAGCTCCCGGTCTACAGGGAGCAATGAGCAGTTCTTC. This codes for CASSSRSTGSNEQFF. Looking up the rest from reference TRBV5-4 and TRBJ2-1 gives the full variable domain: ETGVTQSPTHLIKTRGQQVTLRCSSQSGHNTVSWYQQALGQGPQFIFQYYREEENGRGNFPPRFSGLQFPNYSSELNVNALELDDSALYLCASSSRSTGSNEQFFGPGTRLTVL.

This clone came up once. DNA of the CDR3: TGTGCCAGTAGCCATTCAGTAGGCGGGATGAACACTGAAGCTTTCTTT. Translating gives CASSHSVGGMNTEAFF. The chain uses TRBV19 and TRBJ1-1, with D unresolved. This CDR3 has 16 amino acids. Germline CDR1 and CDR2: LNHDA and SQIVND (reference sequence). V was trimmed by 6 bases and J by 0 bases, leaving 17 bases between them.

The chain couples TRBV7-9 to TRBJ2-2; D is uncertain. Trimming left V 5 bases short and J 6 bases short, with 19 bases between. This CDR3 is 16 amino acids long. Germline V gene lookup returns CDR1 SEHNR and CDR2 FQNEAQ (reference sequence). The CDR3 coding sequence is TGTGCCAGCAGCCCTCGTGGTACTGTAAGCGCCGGGGAGCTGTTTTTT. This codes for CASSPRGTVSAGELFF.

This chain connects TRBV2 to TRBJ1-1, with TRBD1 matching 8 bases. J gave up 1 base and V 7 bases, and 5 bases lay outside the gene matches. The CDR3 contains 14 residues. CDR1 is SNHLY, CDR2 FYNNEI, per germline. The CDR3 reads CASTRTGTNTEAFF. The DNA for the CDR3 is TGTGCCAGCACAAGGACAGGGACGAACACTGAAGCTTTCTTT.

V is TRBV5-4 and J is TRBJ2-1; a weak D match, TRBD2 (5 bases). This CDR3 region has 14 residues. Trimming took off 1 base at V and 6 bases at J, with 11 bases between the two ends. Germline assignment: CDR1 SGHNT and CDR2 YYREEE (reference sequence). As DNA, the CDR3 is TGTGCCAGCAGCTTGTGGGAGTCTGGCAATGAGCAGTTCTTC. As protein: CASSLWESGNEQFF. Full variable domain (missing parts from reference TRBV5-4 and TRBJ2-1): ETGVTQSPTHLIKTRGQQVTLRCSSQSGHNTVSWYQQALGQGPQFIFQYYREEENGRGNFPPRFSGLQFPNYSSELNVNALELDDSALYLCASSLWESGNEQFFGPGTRLTVL.

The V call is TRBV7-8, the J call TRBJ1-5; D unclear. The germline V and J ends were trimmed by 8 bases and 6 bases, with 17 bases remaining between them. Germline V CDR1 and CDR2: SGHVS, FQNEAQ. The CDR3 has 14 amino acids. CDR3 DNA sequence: TGTGCCAGCTCCCGGGGAGGAGAAGGTCAGCCCCAGCATTTT. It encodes CASSRGGEGQPQHF.

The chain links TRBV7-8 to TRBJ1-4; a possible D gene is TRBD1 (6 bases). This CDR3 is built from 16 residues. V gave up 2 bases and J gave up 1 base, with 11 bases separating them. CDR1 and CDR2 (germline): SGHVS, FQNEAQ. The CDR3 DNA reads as TGTGCCAGCAGCTTATCAGGGGTTGAAACTAATGAAAAACTGTTTTTT. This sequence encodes CASSLSGVETNEKLFF.

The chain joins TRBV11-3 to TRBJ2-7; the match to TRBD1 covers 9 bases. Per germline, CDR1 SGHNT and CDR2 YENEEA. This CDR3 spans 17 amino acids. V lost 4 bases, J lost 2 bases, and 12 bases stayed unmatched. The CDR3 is CASSSRTGGASAYEQYF. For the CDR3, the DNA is TGTGCCAGCAGCTCGAGAACAGGGGGCGCTTCCGCCTACGAGCAGTACTTC. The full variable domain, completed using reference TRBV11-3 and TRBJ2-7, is EAGVVQSPRYKIIEKKQPVAFWCNPISGHNTLYWYLQNLGQGPELLIRYENEEAVDDSQLPKDRFSAERLKGVDSTLKIQPAELGDSAVYLCASSSRTGGASAYEQYFGPGTRLTVT.

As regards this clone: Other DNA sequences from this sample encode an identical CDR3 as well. CDR3 nucleotides: TGTGCCAGCAGTTTAGCTGGTTACAATGAGCAGTTCTTC. It translates to CASSLAGYNEQFF. This chain links TRBV27 with TRBJ2-1; the D is unclear. The CDR3 is 13 amino acids. Trimming removed 2 bases from V and 4 bases from J, with 6 bases in between. Germline lookup yields CDR1 MNHEY and CDR2 SMNVEV (reference sequence).

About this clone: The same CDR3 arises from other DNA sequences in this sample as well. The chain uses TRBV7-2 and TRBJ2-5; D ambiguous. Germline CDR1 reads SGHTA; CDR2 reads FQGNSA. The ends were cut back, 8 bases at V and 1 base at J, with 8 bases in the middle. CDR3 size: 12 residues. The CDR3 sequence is CASSPRQETQYF. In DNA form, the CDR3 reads TGTGCCAGCTCCCCCCGCCAAGAGACCCAGTACTTC.

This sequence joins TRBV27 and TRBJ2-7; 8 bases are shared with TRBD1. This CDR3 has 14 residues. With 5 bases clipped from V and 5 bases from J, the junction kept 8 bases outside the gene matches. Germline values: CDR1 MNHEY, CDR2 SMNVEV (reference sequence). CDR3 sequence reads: CASSVGQGRDEQYF. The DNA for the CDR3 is TGTGCCAGCAGTGTTGGACAGGGTCGGGACGAGCAGTACTTC.

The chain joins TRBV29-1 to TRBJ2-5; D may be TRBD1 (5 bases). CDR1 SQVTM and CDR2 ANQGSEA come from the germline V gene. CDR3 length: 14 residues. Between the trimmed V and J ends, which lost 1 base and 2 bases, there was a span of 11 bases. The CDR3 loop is CSVEARTYQETQYF. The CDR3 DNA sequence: TGCAGCGTTGAAGCGAGGACATATCAAGAGACCCAGTACTTC.

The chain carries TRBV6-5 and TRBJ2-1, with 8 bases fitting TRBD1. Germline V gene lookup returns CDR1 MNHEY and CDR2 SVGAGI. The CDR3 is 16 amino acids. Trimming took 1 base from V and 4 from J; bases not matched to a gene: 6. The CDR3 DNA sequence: TGTGCCAGCAGTTACTGGGGGACAGGCGAGTACAATGAGCAGTTCTTC. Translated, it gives CASSYWGTGEYNEQFF.

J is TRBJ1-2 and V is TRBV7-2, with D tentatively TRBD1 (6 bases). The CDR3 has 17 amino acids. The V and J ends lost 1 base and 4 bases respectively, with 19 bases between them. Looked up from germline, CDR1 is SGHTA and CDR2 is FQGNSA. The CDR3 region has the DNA TGTGCCAGCAGCTTAGTTAATCCCCGGGGGCGCTTCTATGGCTACACCTTC. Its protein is CASSLVNPRGRFYGYTF.

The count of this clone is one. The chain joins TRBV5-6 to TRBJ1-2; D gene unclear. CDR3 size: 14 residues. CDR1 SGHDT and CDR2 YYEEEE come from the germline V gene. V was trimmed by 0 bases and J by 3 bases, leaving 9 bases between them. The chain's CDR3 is CASSLDTAYYGYTF. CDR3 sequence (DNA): TGTGCCAGCAGCTTGGATACGGCTTACTATGGCTACACCTTC.

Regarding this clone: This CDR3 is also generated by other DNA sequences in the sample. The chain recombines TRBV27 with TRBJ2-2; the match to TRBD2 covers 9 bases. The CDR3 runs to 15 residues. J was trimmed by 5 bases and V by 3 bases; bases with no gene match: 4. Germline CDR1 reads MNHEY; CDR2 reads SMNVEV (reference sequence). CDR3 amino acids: CASSFAGGGTGELFF. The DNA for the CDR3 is TGTGCCAGCAGTTTCGCGGGAGGGGGTACCGGGGAGCTGTTTTTT.

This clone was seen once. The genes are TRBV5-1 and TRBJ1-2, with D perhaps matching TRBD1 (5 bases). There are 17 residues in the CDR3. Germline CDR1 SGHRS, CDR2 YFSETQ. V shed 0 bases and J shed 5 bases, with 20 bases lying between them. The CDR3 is CASSLVRAGPPPYGYTF. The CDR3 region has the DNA TGCGCCAGCAGCTTGGTTCGGGCAGGGCCGCCCCCTTATGGCTACACCTTC.